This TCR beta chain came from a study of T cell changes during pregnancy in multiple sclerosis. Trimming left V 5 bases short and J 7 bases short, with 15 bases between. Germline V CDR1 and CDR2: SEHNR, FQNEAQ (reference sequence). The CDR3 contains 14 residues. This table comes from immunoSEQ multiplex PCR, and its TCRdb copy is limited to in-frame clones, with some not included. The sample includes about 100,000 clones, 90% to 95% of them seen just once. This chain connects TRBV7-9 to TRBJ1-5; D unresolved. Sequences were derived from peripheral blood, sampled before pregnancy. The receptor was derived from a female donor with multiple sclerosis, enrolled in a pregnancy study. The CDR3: CASSGGAGGQPQHF. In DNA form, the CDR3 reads TGTGCCAGCAGCGGCGGCGCAGGAGGCCAGCCCCAGCATTTT.